This TCR beta chain was sequenced during a study of patients and donors after allogeneic stem cell transplantation. The V gene's germline CDR1 is SNHLY and CDR2 FYNNEI. The CDR3 length is 13 residues. V was trimmed by 7 bases and J by 2 bases, leaving 11 bases between them. A single record per CDR3 protein comes from TCRdb applying MiXCR to the RT-PCR reads. The sample lists roughly 230,000 distinct CDR3 sequences; roughly an eighth were seen once. This clonotype has more than one count but fewer than ten. Sequenced sample: blood, either unsorted or a sorted T cell fraction (not recorded which). This sequence originates from a human donor who was either an allogeneic HSCT recipient or a stem cell or donor lymphocyte infusion donor (not recorded which). It is not recorded whose cells these are; they may come from a transplant donor. The chain recombines TRBV2 with TRBJ1-2; D is possibly TRBD1 (5 bases). Written as DNA, the CDR3 is TGTGCCAGCATGGGACTCACAAACTATGGCTACACCTTC. Translation: CASMGLTNYGYTF.